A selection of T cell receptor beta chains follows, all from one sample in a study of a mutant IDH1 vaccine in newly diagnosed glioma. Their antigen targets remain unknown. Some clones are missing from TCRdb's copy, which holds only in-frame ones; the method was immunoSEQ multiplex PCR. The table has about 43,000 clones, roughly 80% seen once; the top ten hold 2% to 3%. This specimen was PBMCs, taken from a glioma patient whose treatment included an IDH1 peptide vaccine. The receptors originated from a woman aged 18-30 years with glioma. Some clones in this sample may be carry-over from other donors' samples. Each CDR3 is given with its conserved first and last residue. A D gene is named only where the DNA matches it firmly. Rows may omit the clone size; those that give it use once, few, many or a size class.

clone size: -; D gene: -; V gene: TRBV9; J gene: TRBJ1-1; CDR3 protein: CASSPYDGMNTEAFF; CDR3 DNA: TGTGCCAGCAGCCCCTACGACGGTATGAACACTGAAGCTTTCTTT
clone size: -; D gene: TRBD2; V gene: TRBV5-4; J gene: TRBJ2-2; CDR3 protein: CASSFGGGAPGELFF; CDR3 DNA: TGTGCCAGCAGCTTCGGCGGGGGGGCCCCCGGGGAGCTGTTTTTT
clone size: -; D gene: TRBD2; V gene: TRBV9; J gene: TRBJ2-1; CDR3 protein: CASSVDVGRVWDNEQFF; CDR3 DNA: TGTGCCAGCAGCGTAGATGTGGGGAGGGTGTGGGACAATGAGCAGTTCTTC
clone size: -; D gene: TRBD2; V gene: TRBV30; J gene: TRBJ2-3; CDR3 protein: CAWSALAGVLDTQYF; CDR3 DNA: TGTGCCTGGAGCGCCCTAGCGGGAGTGTTAGATACGCAGTATTTT
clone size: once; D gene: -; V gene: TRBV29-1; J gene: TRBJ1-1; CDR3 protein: CRAQQGKTEAFF; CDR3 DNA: TGCAGGGCCCAGCAGGGGAAAACTGAAGCTTTCTTT
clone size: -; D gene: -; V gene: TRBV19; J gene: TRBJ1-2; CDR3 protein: CASSIYQGQSLHGYTF; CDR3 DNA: TGTGCCAGTAGTATCTACCAGGGGCAATCCTTACATGGCTACACCTTC
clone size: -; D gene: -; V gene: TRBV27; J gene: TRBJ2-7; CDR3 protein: CASSLSGYEQYF; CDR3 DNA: TGTGCCAGCAGTTTATCCGGCTACGAGCAGTACTTC
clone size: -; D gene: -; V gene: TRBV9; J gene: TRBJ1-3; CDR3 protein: CASSGNTIYF; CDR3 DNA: TGTGCCAGCAGTGGAAACACCATATATTTT
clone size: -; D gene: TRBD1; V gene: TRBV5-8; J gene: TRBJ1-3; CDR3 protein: CASEWTGENTIYF; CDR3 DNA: TGTGCCAGCGAATGGACAGGGGAAAACACCATATATTTT
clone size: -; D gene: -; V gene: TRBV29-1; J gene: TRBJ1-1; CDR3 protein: CSVVGVDTEAFF; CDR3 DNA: TGCAGCGTTGTAGGGGTTGACACTGAAGCTTTCTTT
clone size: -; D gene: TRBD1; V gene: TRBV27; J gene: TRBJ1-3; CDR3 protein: CASSLYPGGASGNTIYF; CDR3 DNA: TGTGCCAGCAGTTTATACCCAGGGGGCGCTTCTGGAAACACCATATATTTT
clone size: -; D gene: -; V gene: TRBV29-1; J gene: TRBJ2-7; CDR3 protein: CSVATVLNSYEQYF; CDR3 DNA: TGCAGCGTAGCTACAGTCCTAAACTCCTACGAGCAGTACTTC
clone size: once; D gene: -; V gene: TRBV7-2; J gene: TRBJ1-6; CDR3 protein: CASTPESTSRSPLHF; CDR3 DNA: TGTGCCAGCACTCCCGAGTCGACTTCACGATCACCCCTCCACTTT
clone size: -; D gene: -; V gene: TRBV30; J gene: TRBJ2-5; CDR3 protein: CAWSVSGGETQYF; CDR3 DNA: TGTGCCTGGAGTGTTTCAGGGGGGGAGACCCAGTACTTC
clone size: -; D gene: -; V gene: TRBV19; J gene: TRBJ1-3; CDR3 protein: CASRPQGGSGNTIYF; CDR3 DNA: TGTGCCAGTAGGCCCCAGGGAGGATCTGGAAACACCATATATTTT
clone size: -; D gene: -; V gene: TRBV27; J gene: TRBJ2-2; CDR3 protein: CATTDTGELFF; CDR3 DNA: TGTGCCACCACCGACACCGGGGAGCTGTTTTTT
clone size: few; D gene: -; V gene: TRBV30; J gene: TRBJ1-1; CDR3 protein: CAWKGSGAFF; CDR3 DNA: TGTGCCTGGAAGGGCAGCGGGGCTTTCTTT
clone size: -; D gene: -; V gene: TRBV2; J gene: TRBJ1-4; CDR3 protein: CASSEVEAQLFF; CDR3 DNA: TGTGCCAGCAGTGAAGTCGAGGCCCAACTGTTTTTT
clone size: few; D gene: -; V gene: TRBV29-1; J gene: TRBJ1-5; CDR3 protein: CSAQRGNQPQHF; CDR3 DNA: TGCAGCGCCCAAAGGGGGAATCAGCCCCAGCATTTT
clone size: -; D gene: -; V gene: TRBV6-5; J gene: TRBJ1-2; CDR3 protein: CASTRVGRYGYTF; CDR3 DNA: TGTGCCAGCACCAGGGTTGGGCGGTATGGCTACACCTTC
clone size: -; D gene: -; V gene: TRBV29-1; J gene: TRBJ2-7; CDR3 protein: CSVRGATGYEQYF; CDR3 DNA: TGCAGCGTCCGGGGGGCGACGGGATACGAGCAGTACTTC
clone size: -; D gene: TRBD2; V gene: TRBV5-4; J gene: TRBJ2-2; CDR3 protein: CASSVGGSTGELFF; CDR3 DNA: TGTGCCAGCAGCGTCGGGGGGTCGACCGGGGAGCTGTTTTTT
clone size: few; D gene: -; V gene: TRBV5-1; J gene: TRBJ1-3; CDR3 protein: CASSLAQGSGNTIYF; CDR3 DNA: TGCGCCAGCAGCTTGGCACAGGGATCTGGAAACACCATATATTTT
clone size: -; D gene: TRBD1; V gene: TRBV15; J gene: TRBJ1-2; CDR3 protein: CATSRAHSGQGAWGYTF; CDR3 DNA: TGTGCCACCAGCAGAGCCCATTCGGGACAGGGGGCGTGGGGCTACACCTTC
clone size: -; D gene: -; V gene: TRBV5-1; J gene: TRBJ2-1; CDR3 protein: CASSLARYNEQFF; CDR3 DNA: TGCGCCAGCAGCTTGGCCAGGTACAATGAGCAGTTCTTC
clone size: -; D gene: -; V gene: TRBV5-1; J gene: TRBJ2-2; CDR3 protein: CASSLVEDTGELFF; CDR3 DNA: TGCGCCAGCAGCTTGGTTGAGGACACCGGGGAGCTGTTTTTT
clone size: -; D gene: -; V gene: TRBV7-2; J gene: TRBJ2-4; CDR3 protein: CASSLAGAQGIQYF; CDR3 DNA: TGTGCCAGCAGCTTAGCAGGGGCCCAGGGCATTCAGTACTTC